The 18 T cell receptor beta chains below come from one sample, sequenced in a study of T cells after yellow fever vaccination. TCRdb reprocessed the 5' RACE reads via MiXCR and lists one record per CDR3 protein. The sample lists a few hundred thousand distinct CDR3 sequences; approximately 8% were seen once. Sequencing was performed on PBMCs, taken about 49 days after the first yellow fever vaccination. The receptors originated from a man between 18 and 29 years old who received the YFV17D yellow fever vaccine.

This clonotype was observed a few times. The V and J genes are TRBV29-1 and TRBJ1-1, with D unclear. V gave up 2 bases and J gave up 5 bases, with 9 bases separating them. Germline V gene lookup returns CDR1 SQVTM and CDR2 ANQGSEA. CDR3 size: 12 residues. The CDR3 region is CSVERVGTEAFF. CDR3 DNA: TGCAGCGTTGAAAGGGTAGGGACTGAAGCTTTCTTT. Using reference TRBV29-1 and TRBJ1-1 for the parts outside the CDR3, the full variable domain is SAVISQKPSRDICQRGTSLTIQCQVDSQVTMMFWYRQQPGQSLTLIATANQGSEATYESGFVIDKFPISRPNLTFSTLTVSNMSPEDSSIYLCSVERVGTEAFFGQGTRLTVV.

V usage is TRBV10-3 and J usage is TRBJ2-1; TRBD1 matches 10 bases. This CDR3 contains 15 residues. The trim removed 0 bases at V and 9 bases at J, leaving 5 bases unmatched. The germline CDR1 and CDR2 sequences are ENHRY and SYGVKD. The DNA for the CDR3 is TGTGCCATCAGTGAGTCCCGACAGGGGGCGGGTGAGCAGTTCTTC. Translation gives CAISESRQGAGEQFF.

This clonotype turned up a few times. The CDR3 loop is CASSLVAGVSDTQYF. The DNA for the CDR3 is TGTGCCAGCAGCTTAGTAGCGGGGGTTTCAGATACGCAGTATTTT. The chain carries TRBV7-2 and TRBJ2-3, with 9 nucleotides matching TRBD2. The junction had 3 bases not matched to a gene; V was cut back by 1 base and J by 4 bases. This CDR3 is built from 15 residues. Germline CDR1 and CDR2: SGHTA and FQGNSA.

This sequence joins TRBV12-3 or TRBV12-4 and TRBJ1-2; D gene uncertain. The CDR3 consists of 13 residues. Trimming removed 0 bases from V and 7 bases from J, with 9 bases in between. In DNA form, the CDR3 reads TGTGCCAGCAGTTTAGCCACCGGGTCTGGCTACACCTTC. Its protein product is CASSLATGSGYTF.

This clonotype was found a few times. This sequence joins TRBV4-2 and TRBJ2-5, with D tentatively TRBD1 (5 bases). The CDR3 consists of 14 residues. Trimming took 4 bases from V and 5 from J, leaving 14 bases between them. Germline V gene sequence: CDR1 LGHNA, CDR2 YNFKEQ. For the CDR3, the DNA is TGTGCCAGCAGCCTTCCCACAGGACCCGAGACCCAGTACTTC. Translating it yields CASSLPTGPETQYF.

This clonotype turned up a few times. The V gene is TRBV7-9, the J gene TRBJ2-7; no clear D gene. V was pared by 0 bases and J by 3 bases, with 15 bases between. Germline V gives CDR1 SEHNR, CDR2 FQNEAQ (reference sequence). The CDR3 has 16 residues. The CDR3 reads CASSLASQSRVYEQYV. For the CDR3, the DNA is TGTGCCAGCAGCTTAGCCTCACAGTCTCGCGTCTACGAGCAGTACGTC.

The table lists this clonotype with a few counts. The CDR3 is CSAPDNSPLHF. Written as DNA, the CDR3 is TGCAGTGCTCCCGACAATTCACCCCTCCACTTT. The V call is TRBV20-1, the J call TRBJ1-6; D call uncertain. CDR3 length: 11 amino acids. Germline V CDR1 and CDR2: DFQATT, SNEGSKA (reference sequence). V was trimmed by 5 bases and J by 7 bases, leaving 6 bases between them.

This clonotype has more than one count but fewer than ten. V usage is TRBV12-3 or TRBV12-4 and J usage is TRBJ1-2; maybe TRBD1 (6 bases). Trimming shortened V by 3 bases and J by 7 bases, and 9 bases separated the two germline ends. The CDR3 runs to 12 residues. The CDR3 DNA follows: TGTGCCAGCAGTTTGGCAGGGGTTGGCTACACCTTC. Amino acid sequence: CASSLAGVGYTF.

V gene TRBV7-2 combines with J gene TRBJ1-6; no definite D call. The CDR3 loop spans 14 amino acids. Trimming removed 2 bases from V and 7 bases from J, with 9 bases in between. Germline CDR1 reads SGHTA; CDR2 reads FQGNSA. This CDR3 reads CASSLREWNSPLHF. CDR3 DNA: TGTGCCAGCAGCTTAAGGGAGTGGAATTCACCCCTCCACTTT.

The chain combines TRBV3-1 with TRBJ1-4; D not certain. The V gene lost 3 bases and the J gene lost 0 bases, with 11 bases spanning the gap. Germline values: CDR1 LGHDT, CDR2 YNNKEL (reference sequence). The CDR3 is made up of 16 amino acids. DNA for the CDR3: TGTGCCAGCAGCCATTTACTGTCTGCAACTAATGAAAAACTGTTTTTT. It specifies CASSHLLSATNEKLFF.

This chain links TRBV24-1 with TRBJ2-5; 12 bases are shared with TRBD1. Germline CDR1 and CDR2: KGHDR and SFDVKD. CDR3 length: 18 amino acids. Losses at the gene ends were 1 base for V and 6 bases for J; bases not matched to a gene: 11. CDR3 bases: TGTGCCACCAGTGATTTTAAAGGGACAGGGGGCCGTGAAAAGACCCAGTACTTC. Its protein product is CATSDFKGTGGREKTQYF.

The J gene is TRBJ2-7, the V gene TRBV18; D assignment may be TRBD1 or TRBD2 (6 bases each). The CDR3 spans 14 residues. The V end was cut by 6 bases, the J end by 3 bases, with 15 bases between. Germline loops: CDR1 KGHSH, CDR2 LQKENI. CDR3 bases: TGTGCCAGCTCCCGGAGGGCAGGGGACTACGAGCAGTACGTC. It specifies CASSRRAGDYEQYV.

The chain uses TRBV20-1 and TRBJ1-1; TRBD1 matches 8 bases. The CDR3 loop spans 16 amino acids. J lost 13 bases, V lost 3 bases, and 22 bases had no gene match. Germline V CDR1 and CDR2: DFQATT, SNEGSKA (reference sequence). The DNA for the CDR3 is TGCAGTGCTAGTCACTATCTGACAGGGGTAGATAGTGTTTTTTTCTTT. It encodes CSASHYLTGVDSVFFF.

A few counts support this clonotype. V is TRBV7-2 and J is TRBJ1-2, with D possibly TRBD1 on 5 matching bases. The V end lost 5 bases, the J end lost 1 base, and 14 bases lay between the germline ends. CDR1 and CDR2 (germline): SGHTA, FQGNSA. This CDR3 contains 15 residues. CDR3 nucleotide sequence: TGTGCCAGCAGCCTCCGGGACGTAGTTAACTATGGCTACACCTTC. This sequence encodes CASSLRDVVNYGYTF.

This clonotype was picked up a small number of times. J is TRBJ2-3 and V is TRBV19, with TRBD1 as a possible D gene (6 bases). Trimming stripped 6 bases from V and 6 bases from J, with 13 bases between. This CDR3 has 13 residues. CDR1 is LNHDA and CDR2 is SQIVND in the germline V gene (reference sequence). The CDR3 bases are TGTGCCAGTAGACTAACAGGGTCGGATACGCAGTATTTT. Translation gives CASRLTGSDTQYF.

This clonotype has at least ten counts. The rearrangement uses TRBV5-1 and TRBJ2-7, with D unresolved. V lost 1 base to trimming and J lost 4 bases, with 9 bases between them. This CDR3 comprises 13 residues. Germline V lookup: CDR1 SGHRS, CDR2 YFSETQ. CDR3 in DNA: TGCGCCAGCAGCTTGTCACGTTCGTACGAGCAGTACTTC. Residues: CASSLSRSYEQYF. The variable domain in full, completed from reference TRBV5-1 and TRBJ2-7, reads KAGVTQTPRYLIKTRGQQVTLSCSPISGHRSVSWYQQTPGQGLQFLFEYFSETQRNKGNFPGRFSGRQFSNSRSEMNVSTLELGDSALYLCASSLSRSYEQYFGPGTRLTVT.

This chain links TRBV24-1 with TRBJ2-3; weak D call: TRBD1 (7 bases). Germline V CDR1 and CDR2: KGHDR, SFDVKD. CDR3 size: 14 residues. V lost 4 bases to trimming and J lost 6 bases, with 13 bases between them. CDR3 residues: CATSDGGGRDTQYF. The CDR3 DNA reads TGTGCCACCAGTGACGGAGGGGGCCGGGATACGCAGTATTTT.

This clonotype was picked up a small number of times. V gene TRBV11-2 combines with J gene TRBJ2-4, with a tentative D call TRBD2 (7 bases). This CDR3 is built from 13 residues. V dropped 6 bases and J dropped 9 bases, with 15 bases sitting between them. Germline V gene lookup returns CDR1 SGHAT and CDR2 FQNNGV. The CDR3: CASSFWGGRIQYF. As DNA, the CDR3 is TGTGCCAGCAGTTTTTGGGGGGGGCGCATTCAGTACTTC. The full variable domain, rest sourced from reference TRBV11-2 and TRBJ2-4, is EAGVAQSPRYKIIEKRQSVAFWCNPISGHATLYWYQQILGQGPKLLIQFQNNGVVDDSQLPKDRFSAERLKGVDSTLKIQPAKLEDSAVYLCASSFWGGRIQYFGAGTRLSVL.